This TCR beta chain was retrieved from a study of T-cell memory formation after mild COVID-19. Findings and caveats of the study: For contracting clones, CD4+ ones sat mainly in CM and EM, CD8+ in EMRA. Pre-infection memory held some responding clones, suggesting pre-existing cross-reactive T cells responded.

5'RACE, which relied on constant-segment primers, yielded TCR alpha and TCR beta cDNA libraries carrying sample barcodes and UMIs. TCRdb re-called the 5' RACE reads through MiXCR, storing one row per CDR3 protein. The sample lists some 130,000 distinct CDR3 sequences; approximately 5.9% were seen once. In its sample, this clonotype was seen many times. Its antigen remains unidentified. This CDR3 has 17 amino acids. Per the germline V gene, CDR1 is SGHKS and CDR2 is YYEKEE (reference sequence). V shed 0 bases, J shed 1 base, and the junction held 8 bases outside the gene matches. The sample comprised PBMCs or a T cell subset sorted from them (not recorded which). The receptor's source is an adult woman who had mild COVID-19 (a few samples of this study predate the infection). Cell type and time point are not known. The chain has TRBV5-5 and TRBJ1-1; 8 bases match TRBD1. The CDR3 DNA sequence: TGTGCCAGCAGCTTGGTGTCAGGGGGCAGAACGAACACTGAAGCTTTCTTT. As protein: CASSLVSGGRTNTEAFF. Using reference TRBV5-5 and TRBJ1-1 for the parts outside the CDR3, the full variable domain is DAGVTQSPTHLIKTRGQQVTLRCSPISGHKSVSWYQQVLGQGPQFIFQYYEKEERGRGNFPDRFSARQFPNYSSELNVNALLLGDSALYLCASSLVSGGRTNTEAFFGQGTRLTVV.